The 32 T cell receptor beta chains listed next were all sequenced from one sample in a study of blood T cell repertoires in COVID-19. TCRdb keeps only in-frame clones here, not all; method: immunoSEQ multiplex PCR. The table has about 220,000 clones, 65% to 90% seen once. The sample consisted of peripheral blood. The receptors come from a man aged 45-60 years with active or convalescent COVID-19.

The chain carries TRBV19 and TRBJ1-5; D uncertain. Germline V CDR1 and CDR2: LNHDA, SQIVND (reference sequence). V dropped 4 bases and J dropped 0 bases, with 13 bases sitting between them. The CDR3 length is 16 residues. CDR3 sequence: CASSRPWARSNQPQHF. DNA of the CDR3: TGTGCCAGTAGTAGGCCCTGGGCCCGTAGCAATCAGCCCCAGCATTTT.

The gene calls are TRBV5-4 and TRBJ2-3, with a tentative D call TRBD2 (6 bases). The V end was cut by 0 bases, the J end by 5 bases, with 13 bases between. The CDR3 spans 15 residues. Germline lookup yields CDR1 SGHNT and CDR2 YYREEE (reference sequence). In DNA, the CDR3 is TGTGCCAGCAGCTTGGACCCCGGGAGTGGAGATACGCAGTATTTT. It codes for CASSLDPGSGDTQYF.

The chain carries TRBV6-5 and TRBJ1-1, with D uncertain. The CDR3 has 14 amino acids. Germline CDR1 is MNHEY and CDR2 is SVGAGI. V was pared by 5 bases and J by 4 bases, with 14 bases between. In nucleotides, the CDR3 is TGTGCCAGCAGTCTGACTCACCGGAGCACTGAAGCTTTCTTT. It yields the protein CASSLTHRSTEAFF.

This chain's CDR3 is CASSDSVTAKAFF. The CDR3 DNA follows: TGTGCCAGCAGCGACAGCGTGACAGCAAAAGCTTTCTTT. The V and J genes are TRBV6-2 or TRBV6-3 and TRBJ1-1, with D possibly matching TRBD1 (5 bases). This CDR3 is 13 amino acids long. The ends were cut back, 6 bases at V and 9 bases at J, with 17 bases in the middle. Germline V gene lookup returns CDR1 MNHEY and CDR2 SVGEGT.

This sequence joins TRBV28 and TRBJ2-7, with TRBD1 as a possible D gene (6 bases). This CDR3 is built from 14 residues. Trimming pared 2 bases from V and 5 bases from J, leaving 13 bases between. The germline gives CDR1 MDHEN, CDR2 SYDVKM. CDR3 sequence: CASSLNSGANEQYV. The CDR3 region has the DNA TGTGCCAGCAGTTTAAATTCAGGGGCCAACGAGCAGTACGTC.

This clone was picked up a small number of times. The V gene is TRBV27, the J gene TRBJ1-6, with TRBD1 matching over 9 bases. Germline CDR1 and CDR2: MNHEY and SMNVEV (reference sequence). The trim removed 2 bases at V and 8 bases at J, leaving 1 base unmatched. CDR3 size: 14 residues. The CDR3 coding sequence is TGTGCCAGCAGTTTAAGACAGGGGGATTCACCCCTCCACTTT. Its translation is CASSLRQGDSPLHF.

V gene TRBV5-4 combines with J gene TRBJ1-3, with 9 nucleotides matching TRBD1. The length of the CDR3 is 17 residues. V lost 4 bases and J lost 4; bases outside the gene matches: 12. Germline CDR1 SGHNT, CDR2 YYREEE (reference sequence). CDR3 bases: TGTGCCAGCAGCGCGACTGCCGGGACAGGGTACGGAAACACCATATATTTT. This translates into CASSATAGTGYGNTIYF.

CDR3 residues: CASSFPASGNWGETQYF. Here the CDR3 DNA reads TGTGCCAGCAGCTTCCCGGCTAGCGGGAATTGGGGAGAGACCCAGTACTTC. The chain couples TRBV7-9 to TRBJ2-5; TRBD2 aligns across 9 bases. Germline values: CDR1 SEHNR, CDR2 FQNEAQ (reference sequence). The CDR3 extends over 17 amino acids. Unmatched junction bases numbered 12, after V lost 3 bases and J lost 4 bases.

This chain joins TRBV11-2 and TRBJ1-3; TRBD1 aligns across 7 bases. Germline-derived CDR1 and CDR2 are SGHAT and FQNNGV. V was pared by 2 bases and J by 2 bases, with 3 bases of the junction left unmatched. The CDR3 length is 15 residues. The CDR3 is CASSLRQGAGNTIYF. For the CDR3, the DNA is TGTGCCAGCAGCTTAAGACAGGGCGCTGGAAACACCATATATTTT.

The chain is built from TRBV6-5 and TRBJ1-4, with TRBD1 matching 9 bases. V shed 7 bases and J 7 bases; nucleotides not matched to a gene: 10. The CDR3 sequence is 15 residues long. CDR1 and CDR2 (germline): MNHEY, SVGAGI. The CDR3 DNA is TGTGCCAGCAAAACCACAGGGGGCGCCGGTGAAAAACTGTTTTTT. Translation gives CASKTTGGAGEKLFF.

CDR3 sequence (DNA): TGCGCCAGCAGCCCCGGCCCGAGACAGGCTGGAAACACCATATATTTT. Translated: CASSPGPRQAGNTIYF. This chain links TRBV5-1 with TRBJ1-3; D may be TRBD1 (6 bases). Between the trimmed V and J ends, which lost 4 bases and 2 bases, there was a span of 16 bases. This CDR3 comprises 16 residues. The germline V gene has CDR1 SGHRS and CDR2 YFSETQ.

V is TRBV15 and J is TRBJ1-5; the D is unclear. The CDR3 contains 18 residues. The V gene's germline CDR1 is LNHNV and CDR2 YYDKDF (reference sequence). The V end was cut by 0 bases, the J end by 7 bases, with 22 bases between. The CDR3: CATSRDERPTPPGQPQHF. CDR3 nucleotides: TGTGCCACCAGCAGAGATGAGCGGCCTACACCCCCGGGGCAGCCCCAGCATTTT.

The chain has TRBV5-5 and TRBJ2-1, with D tentatively TRBD2 (5 bases). The CDR3 consists of 14 residues. Trimming left V 0 bases short and J 8 bases short, with 12 bases between. Germline V CDR1 and CDR2: SGHKS, YYEKEE (reference sequence). CDR3 region: CASSLAPWRDEQFF. The CDR3 region has the DNA TGTGCCAGCAGCTTGGCCCCCTGGCGGGATGAGCAGTTCTTC.

V is TRBV5-6 and J is TRBJ2-2, with no clear D. CDR3 length: 15 amino acids. Deletions cut 6 bases from V and 3 bases from J, with 15 bases between. Per the germline V gene, CDR1 is SGHDT and CDR2 is YYEEEE. CDR3 nucleotide sequence: TGTGCCAGCACCGTGACTCAATATTACACCGGGGAGCTGTTTTTT. Amino acid sequence: CASTVTQYYTGELFF.

In the case of this clone: The germline gene is not matched at one end of the junction; a read error may be the cause. The V and J genes are TRBV7-7 and TRBJ2-5, with D maybe TRBD1 (5 bases). CDR3 length: 15 residues. The germline V gene has CDR1 SSHAT and CDR2 FNYEAQ (reference sequence). The CDR3 is CASSLVAQGQETQYF. In DNA, the CDR3 is TGTGCTAGCAGCTTAGTTGCGCAGGGCCAAGAGACCCAGTACTTC.

The chain recombines TRBV6-5 with TRBJ1-3; D may be TRBD1 (6 bases). The CDR3 loop spans 15 amino acids. Trimming pared 2 bases from V and 4 bases from J, leaving 12 bases between. Germline-derived CDR1 and CDR2 are MNHEY and SVGAGI. CDR3 in amino acids: CASSYGGGPGNTIYF. The DNA for the CDR3 is TGTGCCAGCAGTTACGGCGGGGGGCCGGGAAACACCATATATTTT.

The genes are TRBV5-1 and TRBJ2-1; D is uncertain. CDR1 is SGHRS and CDR2 is YFSETQ in the germline V gene. V was cut by 2 bases and J by 0 bases, with 12 bases left in between. This CDR3 comprises 16 residues. The CDR3 nucleotides read TGCGCCAGCAGCTTCACGGGTCGGAGCTCCTACAATGAGCAGTTCTTC. It yields the protein CASSFTGRSSYNEQFF.

CDR3 loop: CASSTHVAGTEAFF. CDR3 coding DNA: TGTGCCAGCAGCACCCATGTCGCGGGCACTGAAGCTTTCTTT. The chain joins TRBV9 to TRBJ1-1; D remains ambiguous. Per germline, CDR1 SGDLS and CDR2 YYNGEE. V was clipped by 4 bases and J by 4 bases, with 14 bases between them. The CDR3 spans 14 residues.

This chain links TRBV5-1 with TRBJ2-5; weak D call: TRBD2 (5 bases). Germline V gene sequence: CDR1 SGHRS, CDR2 YFSETQ. The CDR3 has 13 residues. V lost 1 base to trimming and J lost 4 bases, with 8 bases between them. The CDR3 loop is CASSLTGRETQYF. The CDR3 DNA reads as TGCGCCAGCAGCTTGACTGGGAGAGAGACCCAGTACTTC.

The J gene is TRBJ1-1, the V gene TRBV6-5, with a tentative D call TRBD1 (6 bases). The CDR3 contains 16 residues. Trimming shortened V by 0 bases and J by 4 bases, and 15 bases separated the two germline ends. CDR1 MNHEY and CDR2 SVGAGI come from the germline V gene. CDR3 sequence reads: CASSYSGRLGGTEAFF. The CDR3 DNA follows: TGTGCCAGCAGTTACTCGGGCAGGCTAGGGGGCACTGAAGCTTTCTTT.

This chain joins TRBV19 and TRBJ2-1; D is perhaps TRBD2 (6 bases). Trimming cost V 3 bases and J 4 bases, with 13 bases left between them. The CDR3 spans 15 residues. Germline loops: CDR1 LNHDA, CDR2 SQIVND (reference sequence). The CDR3 reads CASSIRGSIYNEQFF. The CDR3 nucleotides read TGTGCCAGTAGTATTCGGGGGTCTATATACAATGAGCAGTTCTTC.

The V gene is TRBV5-1, the J gene TRBJ1-2; D uncertain. V lost 0 bases and J 2 bases, leaving 11 bases between the germline ends. Germline values: CDR1 SGHRS, CDR2 YFSETQ. The CDR3 is 15 amino acids. CDR3 in DNA: TGCGCCAGCAGCTTGGTTTTCGGGGAGAACTATGGCTACACCTTC. Amino acid sequence: CASSLVFGENYGYTF.

The CDR3 loop is CASSFGLNNEQFF. In DNA form, the CDR3 reads TGTGCCAGCAGTTTTGGGCTGAACAATGAGCAGTTCTTC. The J gene is TRBJ2-1, the V gene TRBV27; no reliable D call. Per germline, CDR1 MNHEY and CDR2 SMNVEV (reference sequence). The CDR3 runs to 13 residues. V dropped 3 bases and J dropped 5 bases, with 8 bases sitting between them.

This chain uses TRBV9 with TRBJ2-1; 7 bases fit TRBD2. CDR1 is SGDLS, CDR2 YYNGEE, per germline. The length of the CDR3 is 14 residues. J was trimmed by 5 bases and V by 3 bases; bases with no gene match: 5. In nucleotides, the CDR3 is TGTGCCAGCAGCGCCAATCTAGCGGACAATGAGCAGTTCTTC. This translates into CASSANLADNEQFF.

The chain links TRBV6-2 or TRBV6-3 to TRBJ2-7; 10 bases match TRBD2. V was pared by 4 bases and J by 3 bases, with 9 bases of the junction left unmatched. The CDR3 loop spans 16 amino acids. The V gene's germline CDR1 is MNHEY and CDR2 SVGEGT. CDR3 coding DNA: TGTGCCAGCAGTTCCGCTAGCGGGGGATCGATCTACGAGCAGTACTTC. The encoded protein is CASSSASGGSIYEQYF.

The chain joins TRBV5-1 to TRBJ2-5; 11 nucleotides line up with TRBD2. Germline CDR1 and CDR2: SGHRS and YFSETQ. Losses at the gene ends were 2 bases for V and 7 bases for J; bases not matched to a gene: 7. The CDR3 has 15 residues. CDR3 sequence reads: CASSLGTSGSGTQYF. The CDR3 nucleotides are TGCGCCAGCAGCTTAGGGACTAGCGGTTCCGGGACCCAGTACTTC.

The chain recombines TRBV7-2 with TRBJ1-2; TRBD1 is a possible D gene (6 bases). From germline, CDR1 is SGHTA and CDR2 FQGNSA. CDR3 length: 15 amino acids. Trimming cost V 5 bases and J 4 bases, with 17 bases left between them. The CDR3 is CASSLGQTGPYGYTF. DNA of the CDR3: TGTGCCAGCAGCCTCGGACAGACGGGTCCCTATGGCTACACCTTC.

The rearrangement uses TRBV6-2 or TRBV6-3 and TRBJ2-5, with D hard to call. In germline, CDR1 is MNHEY, CDR2 SVGEGT. V lost 0 bases and J lost 1, with 3 bases in between. The CDR3 spans 13 residues. CDR3 in amino acids: CASSYSAQETQYF. CDR3 DNA: TGTGCCAGCAGTTACTCGGCCCAAGAGACCCAGTACTTC.

This chain uses TRBV14 with TRBJ2-3, with TRBD1 identical over 7 bases. The germline CDR1 and CDR2 sequences are SGHDN and FVKESK. This CDR3 is 13 amino acids long. V was pared by 0 bases and J by 14 bases, with 8 bases of the junction left unmatched. CDR3 nucleotide sequence: TGTGCCAGCAGCCAAGATCAAGGGGGCTGGCGGTATTTT. Its translation: CASSQDQGGWRYF.

A single count supports this clone. This chain joins TRBV6-5 and TRBJ2-5; TRBD2 aligns across 8 bases. CDR3 length: 15 amino acids. J gave up 2 bases and V 2 bases, and 4 bases lay outside the gene matches. Germline V gives CDR1 MNHEY, CDR2 SVGAGI. CDR3 nucleotide sequence: TGTGCCAGCAGTTACCGCGGACTAGCTCAAGAGACCCAGTACTTC. Its protein is CASSYRGLAQETQYF.

The chain is built from TRBV7-9 and TRBJ2-5; 8 nucleotides align to TRBD2. The V segment lost 5 bases and the J segment 5 bases; nucleotides outside the gene matches: 4. This CDR3 has 13 residues. The V gene's germline CDR1 is SEHNR and CDR2 FQNEAQ (reference sequence). The DNA for the CDR3 is TGTGCCAGCAGCGGACTAGCAGGCGAGACCCAGTACTTC. Amino acids: CASSGLAGETQYF. Full variable domain (missing parts from reference TRBV7-9 and TRBJ2-5): DTGVSQNPRHKITKRGQNVTFRCDPISEHNRLYWYRQTLGQGPEFLTYFQNEAQLEKSRLLSDRFSAERPKGSFSTLEIQRTEQGDSAMYLCASSGLAGETQYFGPGTRLLVL.

V is TRBV2 and J is TRBJ2-3; 7 bases fit TRBD2. CDR1 SNHLY and CDR2 FYNNEI come from the germline V gene. The CDR3 is 15 residues long. Trimming at V came to 4 bases and at J to 4 bases, leaving 8 bases not matched to a gene. CDR3 DNA: TGTGCCAGCAGTGGAGCGGGGCTCCACGCAGATACGCAGTATTTT. Translated, it gives CASSGAGLHADTQYF.